These T cell receptor beta chains were read from a single sample in a study of cytomegalovirus exposure and HLA in healthy donors. Libraries were prepared by immunoSEQ multiplex PCR; TCRdb keeps only in-frame clonotypes and omits some of them. The sample shows some 190,000 clones, 78% of them seen only once. The sequenced sample was PBMCs. Every receptor here comes from a woman in her 30s in good health and CMV-seropositive. CDR3s include the opening cysteine and the closing phenylalanine or tryptophan. The D gene is left open where the match is weak. Size is omitted from some rows. Given values are once, few, many or a class for expanded clones.

>TRBJ1-1|NA|TRBV15|NA
TGTGCCACCACCCCAGGCGGGGGTGAAGCTTTCTTT
CATTPGGGEAFF
>TRBJ1-6|few|TRBV9|NA
TGTGCCAGCAGCGGGGTCAGGGAAACGGATTCACCCCTCCACTTT
CASSGVRETDSPLHF
>TRBJ2-2|NA|TRBV19|NA
TGTGCCAGTACGCGGGACCCCCGACTTCCTGGGGAGCTGTTTTTT
CASTRDPRLPGELFF
>TRBJ2-7|NA|TRBV6-1|NA
TGTGCCAGCAGTCCGAACACCTACGAGCAGTACTTC
CASSPNTYEQYF
>TRBJ1-5|few|TRBV19|NA
TGTGCCAGTGACAGATCAAGCAATCAGCCCCAGCATTTT
CASDRSSNQPQHF
>TRBJ1-1|NA|TRBV19|NA
TGTGCCAGTAGAGGAGGGACCACTGAAGCTTTCTTT
CASRGGTTEAFF
>TRBJ2-3|NA|TRBV5-1|TRBD2
TGCGCCAGCAGCTTCCCACCGGGACTACCCACAGATACGCAGTATTTT
CASSFPPGLPTDTQYF
>TRBJ2-2|once|TRBV6-1|NA
TGTGCCAGCAGTGAACTCCCGGGACTCAACACCGGGGAGCTGTTTTTT
CASSELPGLNTGELFF
>TRBJ2-5|few|TRBV23-1|NA
TGCGCCAGCAGCCGGTCCGGGCTGACAGGAGAGACCCAGTACTTC
CASSRSGLTGETQYF
>TRBJ2-5|NA|TRBV2|TRBD1
TGTGCCAGCAGGGTAACAGGGGGCCGGGAGACCCAGTACTTC
CASRVTGGRETQYF
>TRBJ2-7|NA|TRBV5-4|TRBD2
TGTGCCAGCAGCATGATTAGCGGGGGTTTAGACGAGCAGTACTTC
CASSMISGGLDEQYF
>TRBJ2-3|NA|TRBV5-4|TRBD2
TGTGCCAGCAGCTTGGATCGCGGGAGCCCAGATACGCAGTATTTT
CASSLDRGSPDTQYF
>TRBJ2-7|NA|TRBV28|TRBD2
TGTGCCAGCACTCCCGGGACTAGACCCTACGAGCAGTACTTC
CASTPGTRPYEQYF
>TRBJ2-7|NA|TRBV6-4|TRBD2
TGTGCCCCCAACCTGGGACTAGCGGTAACCTACGAGCAGTACTTC
CAPNLGLAVTYEQYF
>TRBJ2-7|many|TRBV7-9|NA
TGTGCCAGCAGACTTACGCACGGGGAGCAGTACTTC
CASRLTHGEQYF
>TRBJ2-5|NA|TRBV6-1|NA
TGTGCCAGCAGTGAATGGCGGCCTGAAGAGACCCAGTACTTC
CASSEWRPEETQYF
>TRBJ1-4|NA|TRBV4-2|NA
TGTGCCAGCAGCCCCGTTGGAGCCGAGGAAAAACTGTTTTTT
CASSPVGAEEKLFF
>TRBJ2-1|NA|TRBV28|NA
TGTGCCAGCAGTTTTGCAGGGTTGGGAAATGAGCAGTTCTTC
CASSFAGLGNEQFF
>TRBJ2-4|NA|TRBV7-2|NA
TGTGCCAGCAGCTTAGGTCCCGCGGGAAGCAAAAACATTCAGTACTTC
CASSLGPAGSKNIQYF
>TRBJ2-6|NA|TRBV4-3|NA
TGCGCCAGCAGCCAAGGACTCCGGGACACTAGGACCTCTGGGGCCAACGTCCTGACTTTC
CASSQGLRDTRTSGANVLTF
>TRBJ1-1|NA|TRBV7-6|NA
TGTGCCAGCAGCCTAACCATACTGACAGGCCGGAACACTGAAGCTTTCTTT
CASSLTILTGRNTEAFF
>TRBJ1-1|NA|TRBV5-1|NA
TGCGCCAGCAGCTTGCACAGGAACACTGAAGCTTTCTTT
CASSLHRNTEAFF
>TRBJ1-1|once|TRBV19|NA
TGTGCCAGTAGTATAGGTGGTAGGGCGAGGGAGGCTGAAGCTTTCTTT
CASSIGGRAREAEAFF
>TRBJ1-2|NA|TRBV6-6|TRBD1
TGTGCCAGCAGCCGGGACAGGGGGCAAGGGAACTATGGCTACACCTTC
CASSRDRGQGNYGYTF
>TRBJ2-7|NA|TRBV7-8|NA
TGTGCCAGCAGCTCCCTGACGGGTGCTTCCTACGAGCAGTACTTC
CASSSLTGASYEQYF
>TRBJ1-1|few|TRBV13|NA
TGTGCCAGCAGCCGGGGGGTTCTCACTGAAGCTTTCTTT
CASSRGVLTEAFF
>TRBJ1-4|NA|TRBV7-9|TRBD1
TGTGCCAGCAGTCCCCTGGACAGGGGGTACTCAACTAATGAAAAACTGTTTTTT
CASSPLDRGYSTNEKLFF
>TRBJ2-2|once|TRBV12-5|TRBD2
TGTGCTAGTGGTTTCAAACTAGCGAGTAACACCGGGGAGCTGTTTTTT
CASGFKLASNTGELFF
>TRBJ1-2|NA|TRBV20-1|NA
TGCAGGGTTGAGGATAACTATGGCTACACCTTC
CRVEDNYGYTF
>TRBJ2-7|few|TRBV7-2|TRBD1
TGTGCCAGCAGCCGGAATCAGGACAGGGGCTACGAGCAGTACTTC
CASSRNQDRGYEQYF
>TRBJ1-5|NA|TRBV23-1|NA
TGCGCCAGCAGTACGGGTCCCAAGCCCCAGCATTTT
CASSTGPKPQHF
>TRBJ1-1|NA|TRBV5-6|TRBD1
TGTGCCAGCAGCTCGCTGGACAGGGAGACTGAAGCTTTCTTT
CASSSLDRETEAFF
>TRBJ2-7|once|TRBV4-3|TRBD1
TGCGCCAGCAGCCTACCCCAATACCGTCCGGGACAGTCGTACGAGCAGTACTTC
CASSLPQYRPGQSYEQYF
>TRBJ1-1|NA|TRBV18|NA
TGTGCCAGCTCACCATCCAGGGGCCCTGAAGCTTTCTTT
CASSPSRGPEAFF
>TRBJ2-1|NA|TRBV7-9|TRBD1
TGTGCCAGCAGATCAGAGACAGGGTCCGGCAATGAGCAGTTCTTC
CASRSETGSGNEQFF
>TRBJ1-1|NA|TRBV19|TRBD1
TGTGCCAGTAGTATGGGGACAGGGGGCAACATGAACACTGAAGCTTTCTTT
CASSMGTGGNMNTEAFF
>TRBJ2-7|once|TRBV14|TRBD2
TGTGCCAGCAGCCATCGACTAGCTTTCTCCTACGAGCAGTACTTC
CASSHRLAFSYEQYF
>TRBJ2-3|NA|TRBV13|TRBD1
TGTGCCAGCAGCTTAGAGGTAGGGACAGACTACACAGATACGCAGTATTTT
CASSLEVGTDYTDTQYF
>TRBJ2-1|NA|TRBV4-1|TRBD2
TGCGCCAGCAGCTCCCGGCTAGCGGGGTCCAATGAGCAGTTCTTC
CASSSRLAGSNEQFF
>TRBJ2-7|few|TRBV28|TRBD1
TGTGCCAGCAGCTTCCCTCCGGGACAGGGGTACGAGCAGTACTTC
CASSFPPGQGYEQYF
>TRBJ2-3|NA|TRBV27|NA
TGTGCCAGCAGCCCCGGGGGTCTTAAGGGAAACCCTCGCACAGATACGCAGTATTTT
CASSPGGLKGNPRTDTQYF
>TRBJ2-7|NA|TRBV7-8|TRBD2
TGTGCCAGCAGTCATCTAGCGGGAGTCTCCTACGAGCAGTACTTC
CASSHLAGVSYEQYF
>TRBJ1-2|NA|TRBV6-1|NA
TGTGCCAGCAGTGAAGCGCAAGTCAGTAACTATGGCTACACCTTC
CASSEAQVSNYGYTF
>TRBJ2-5|once|TRBV11-3|NA
TGTGCCAGCAGCTTAGCCCAGGGAATGCAAGAGACCCAGTACTTC
CASSLAQGMQETQYF
>TRBJ2-3|NA|TRBV6-5|NA
TGTGCCAGCAGGCCCGACACCATCACAGATACGCAGTATTTT
CASRPDTITDTQYF
>TRBJ2-3|NA|TRBV13|TRBD2
TGTGCCAGCAGCTTCTACTCGGGAGGGAGAACAGATACGCAGTATTTT
CASSFYSGGRTDTQYF
>TRBJ2-5|NA|TRBV7-3|TRBD1
TGTGCCAGCAGCCGGACAGGGGAAGAGACCCAGTACTTC
CASSRTGEETQYF
>TRBJ2-7|NA|TRBV28|TRBD1
TGTGCCAGCAGTTCCAAAGACAGGGTGGGAATTAACGAGCAGTACTTC
CASSSKDRVGINEQYF
>TRBJ2-1|NA|TRBV7-3|TRBD2
TGTGCCAGCAGCTTAGGGCTAGCGGGAGTCGATGAGCAGTTCTTC
CASSLGLAGVDEQFF
>TRBJ2-2|few|TRBV19|NA
TGTGCCAGTAGGATGCCAGGGGCCGGGGAGCTGTTTTTT
CASRMPGAGELFF
>TRBJ2-5|NA|TRBV5-8|NA
TGTGCCAGCAGCATCTTGGGGGGCCAAGAGACCCAGTACTTC
CASSILGGQETQYF
>TRBJ2-2|NA|TRBV5-1|NA
TGCGCCAGCAGCTTGCTCCAGGGTACCGGGGAGCTGTTTTTT
CASSLLQGTGELFF
>TRBJ1-2|NA|TRBV10-3|NA
TGTGCCGTATCTCTCGGAGGGTATGGCTACACCTTC
CAVSLGGYGYTF
>TRBJ1-2|NA|TRBV18|NA
TGTGTCAGCTCACCACTAAACAGGCCAAACTCTAACTATGGCTACACCTTC
CVSSPLNRPNSNYGYTF
>TRBJ1-2|NA|TRBV5-6|NA
TGTGCCAGCAGCCGGGCCCTGGGACTTGGCTACACCTTC
CASSRALGLGYTF
>TRBJ2-5|NA|TRBV29-1|TRBD1
TGCAGCGTTAGGGGACAGCCCTCGGTCCAGTACTTC
CSVRGQPSVQYF
>TRBJ2-1|many|TRBV19|TRBD2
TGTGCCAGTAGTATAGGAGCGGGGGGGATTGGTGAGCAGTTCTTC
CASSIGAGGIGEQFF
>TRBJ2-1|few|TRBV6-5|TRBD2
TGTGCCAGCAAAAGCGGGGTTACCTACAATGAGCAGTTCTTC
CASKSGVTYNEQFF
>TRBJ2-3|NA|TRBV28|NA
TGTGCCAGCAGTTTAGGGCGGTGGGGGCGTAGCACAGATACGCAGTATTTT
CASSLGRWGRSTDTQYF
>TRBJ2-2|NA|TRBV19|TRBD2
TGTGCCAGCATGCCTCCGGGACTAGCAACCGGGGAGCTGTTTTTT
CASMPPGLATGELFF